This T cell receptor beta chain was recovered during a study of shared clonotypes between healthy human individuals. Germline V CDR1 and CDR2: MNHNS, SASEGT. This CDR3 has 18 amino acids. The V gene lost 1 base and the J gene lost 0 bases, with 18 bases spanning the gap. The assay used deep level. Assay used: immunoSEQ multiplex PCR; TCRdb lists only in-frame clones, some missing. There are more than 2 million clones in the sample; roughly 95% occur only once, and 0.1% to 0.15% lies in the top ten. Study-level points and caveats: Incompleteness in sorted-subset sequencing, despite large depth, was shown by rarefaction. Naive subsets, compared against memory subsets, generally had larger estimated richness values.

Into CD45RA+ naive and CD45RA-negative memory subsets, the CD4+ cells were split. In the case of this clone: What it recognizes is unknown.

This TCR derives from a man aged 18 to 29 in good health. The chain is built from TRBV6-1 and TRBJ1-1, with a tentative D call TRBD1 (6 bases). Sample: naive CD4+ T cells sorted from blood. As for subset: CD45RA+ positively selected. The CDR3 DNA follows: TGTGCCAGCAGTGAAGAGGGGAAAATACAGGGAATGAACACTGAAGCTTTCTTT. Encoded protein: CASSEEGKIQGMNTEAFF.